The clone carrying this T cell receptor beta chain was seen a few times. The antigen is unknown. The source of the sample is a study of T cell repertoires in cytomegalovirus infection. At the level of the study: Alongside well-studied HLA-B-restricted CMV epitopes, recently identified HLA-C-restricted CMV epitopes were also used.

V lost 0 bases to trimming and J lost 10 bases; unmatched junction nucleotides: 12. CDR1 is MGHRA, CDR2 YSYEKL, per germline. CDR3 size: 17 residues. Via MiXCR, TCRdb re-called the reads, giving one row per CDR3 protein. Here the sample spans hundreds of thousands of distinct CDR3 sequences, around 32% being singletons. Study-level results: In two of eight donors, the top clonotype was HLA-C-restricted CMV-specific. People with CMV and the relevant HLA were identified by cumulative public TCR beta family frequency.

The sequence came from a human donor in good health (CMV status not recorded). Some clones in this sample may be carry-over from other donors' samples. This rearrangement joins TRBV4-1 to TRBJ2-1, with 10 positions matching TRBD2. The sequencing here drew on cultured PBMCs, taken from culture after CMV antigen stimulation. CDR3 sequence: CASSQEGISGGAKEQFF. DNA of the CDR3: TGCGCCAGCAGCCAAGAGGGAATAAGCGGGGGGGCCAAAGAGCAGTTCTTC.